Below, 16 T cell receptor beta chains from the same sample are listed, as sequenced in a study of identical twins. MiXCR was run by TCRdb on the 5' RACE reads, yielding one entry per CDR3 protein. This sample has about 530,000 distinct CDR3 sequences, with 20% to 25% found just once. The data also belong to a second study, concerning yellow fever vaccine responses in identical twins.

The sample taken for sequencing was CD4+ T cells sorted from blood. Every receptor here comes from a woman under 30 in good health.

The genes are TRBV5-1 and TRBJ2-7; 7 bases fit TRBD2. The CDR3 covers 16 residues. Germline loops: CDR1 SGHRS, CDR2 YFSETQ. V lost 0 bases, J lost 0 bases, and 6 bases stayed unmatched. The CDR3 DNA sequence: TGCGCCAGCAGCTTGGTTCTAGCGGCCCTCTCCTACGAGCAGTACTTC. It specifies CASSLVLAALSYEQYF.

The chain links TRBV29-1 to TRBJ2-1; tentatively, D is TRBD2 (6 bases). The CDR3 consists of 13 residues. Trimming removed 6 bases from V and 6 bases from J, with 15 bases in between. Germline CDR1 and CDR2: SQVTM and ANQGSEA. For the CDR3, the DNA is TGCAGCGTCCCTCGACTAGAAGGCAATGAGCAGTTCTTC. Its translation is CSVPRLEGNEQFF.

This clonotype was found once. This chain joins TRBV12-3 or TRBV12-4 and TRBJ2-1, with TRBD2 matching over 7 bases. J gave up 6 bases and V 10 bases, and 18 bases lay outside the gene matches. The CDR3 spans 16 residues. The CDR3 DNA sequence: TGTGCCATCGCGGGCGGGAGTGGGGTGATAGGCAATGAGCAGTTCTTC. Translation gives CAIAGGSGVIGNEQFF.

This clonotype was detected only a few times. The gene calls are TRBV20-1 and TRBJ1-5; D unresolved. The CDR3 is 14 residues long. V was pared by 3 bases and J by 0 bases, with 9 bases between. CDR1 DFQATT and CDR2 SNEGSKA come from the germline V gene (reference sequence). CDR3: CSARGPSSNQPQHF. Here the CDR3 DNA reads TGCAGTGCTAGGGGCCCCAGTAGCAATCAGCCCCAGCATTTT.

This chain links TRBV3-1 with TRBJ2-7, with 8 bases matching TRBD1. The V gene's germline CDR1 is LGHDT and CDR2 YNNKEL (reference sequence). This CDR3 has 12 residues. Germline trimming cut 1 base from V and 12 bases from J; bases unmatched to any gene: 5. CDR3 sequence reads: CASSQAGTGLYV. In nucleotides, the CDR3 is TGTGCCAGCAGCCAAGCCGGGACAGGTCTGTACGTC.

This clonotype has a handful of counts. The rearrangement links TRBV28 to TRBJ2-2; a possible D gene is TRBD2 (6 bases). Trimming took off 9 bases at V and 4 bases at J, with 12 bases between the two ends. Germline V gene data show CDR1 as MDHEN and CDR2 as SYDVKM. CDR3 size: 13 residues. This CDR3 reads CASRLVSTGELFF. CDR3 DNA sequence: TGTGCCAGTCGACTAGTATCCACCGGGGAGCTGTTTTTT.

The CDR3 DNA follows: TGCGCCAGCAGCTTGGGTGGGGGCTGGACAGATACGCAGTATTTT. It translates to CASSLGGGWTDTQYF. The chain employs TRBV5-1 and TRBJ2-3; the D gene is possibly TRBD1 (6 bases). The germline V and J ends were trimmed by 0 bases and 3 bases, with 11 bases remaining between them. The CDR3 is 15 amino acids. Germline loops: CDR1 SGHRS, CDR2 YFSETQ.

This chain joins TRBV28 and TRBJ2-1; D is possibly TRBD2 (6 bases). Germline assignment: CDR1 MDHEN and CDR2 SYDVKM. This CDR3 spans 17 amino acids. Trimming shortened V by 6 bases and J by 5 bases, and 23 bases separated the two germline ends. Here the CDR3 DNA reads TGTGCCAGCAGACACAATAGCGGTTGGAGGAGGGACAATGAGCAGTTCTTC. Protein sequence: CASRHNSGWRRDNEQFF.

This clonotype was seen many times. This chain connects TRBV24-1 to TRBJ2-1, with 9 positions matching TRBD1. The J segment lost 8 bases and the V segment lost 5 bases, leaving 9 bases of the junction unmatched. Germline V gene data show CDR1 as KGHDR and CDR2 as SFDVKD. CDR3 length equals 15 residues. Here the CDR3 reads CATSGVGTGIYEQFF. CDR3 nucleotide sequence: TGTGCCACCAGTGGGGTGGGGACAGGGATCTATGAGCAGTTCTTC.

This clonotype was found a few times. The genes are TRBV25-1 and TRBJ2-1, with D perhaps TRBD1 (5 bases). The germline V gene has CDR1 MGHDK and CDR2 SYGVNS. The V end lost 4 bases, the J end lost 9 bases, and 7 bases lay between the germline ends. CDR3 length: 11 amino acids. The CDR3 loop is CASSGGIEQFF. DNA of the CDR3: TGTGCCAGCAGTGGGGGCATTGAGCAGTTCTTC.

The V gene is TRBV19, the J gene TRBJ2-7, with 13 bases matching TRBD2. The CDR3 is 17 residues long. V lost 6 bases, J lost 1 base, and 9 bases stayed unmatched. Germline V CDR1 and CDR2: LNHDA, SQIVND (reference sequence). The CDR3 sequence: CASRVSGLAGVSYEQYF. CDR3 DNA: TGTGCCAGTAGAGTATCAGGACTAGCGGGAGTTTCCTACGAGCAGTACTTC.

There are a few counts of this clonotype. V gene TRBV6-1 combines with J gene TRBJ1-1, with D possibly matching TRBD1 (5 bases). Trimming left V 6 bases short and J 5 bases short, with 19 bases between. Looked up from germline, CDR1 is MNHNS and CDR2 is SASEGT. The CDR3 sequence is 15 residues long. The CDR3 DNA reads as TGTGCCAGCAGAACGACCGGGGGGGGGATTACTGAAGCTTTCTTT. This encodes CASRTTGGGITEAFF.

This clonotype was recorded a few times. This chain joins TRBV24-1 and TRBJ2-1; the D gene is possibly TRBD2 (6 bases). CDR3 length: 15 residues. Germline loops: CDR1 KGHDR, CDR2 SFDVKD. V was trimmed by 5 bases and J by 6 bases, leaving 16 bases between them. The CDR3 DNA reads as TGTGCCACCAGTGCCCTCGGGGACTTCCCCAATGAGCAGTTCTTC. Its translation is CATSALGDFPNEQFF.

CDR3 DNA sequence: TGCGCCAGCAGCCAAGGAGGGGGGGGATCCTATAATTCACCCCTCCACTTT. It yields the protein CASSQGGGGSYNSPLHF. The genes are TRBV4-1 and TRBJ1-6; D possibly corresponds to TRBD1 (6 bases). Germline CDR1 reads MGHRA; CDR2 reads YSYEKL. The CDR3 loop spans 17 amino acids. Trimming cost V 1 base and J 1 base, with 11 bases left between them.

This clonotype was observed a handful of times. The CDR3 region is CATSRALLGQGDTGELFF. The DNA for the CDR3 is TGTGCCACCAGCAGAGCCTTGTTGGGACAGGGTGACACCGGGGAGCTGTTTTTT. V gene TRBV15 combines with J gene TRBJ2-2; 9 bases line up with TRBD1. Germline V gene lookup returns CDR1 LNHNV and CDR2 YYDKDF (reference sequence). The CDR3 is 18 residues long. The junction had 9 bases not matched to a gene; V was cut back by 1 base and J by 3 bases.

This clonotype was recorded at least ten times. This chain uses TRBV24-1 with TRBJ1-1; no firm D call. Trimming took 1 base from V and 5 from J, leaving 7 bases between them. Germline CDR1 reads KGHDR; CDR2 reads SFDVKD. This CDR3 has 13 amino acids. DNA for the CDR3: TGTGCCACCAGTGATTTCCCGAATACTGAAGCTTTCTTT. It yields the protein CATSDFPNTEAFF.